These 14 T cell receptor beta chains were all obtained from the same sample, sequenced in a study of blood T cells in healthy people across ages. The use of a sample-barcoded 5' primer and a J-beta primer mix characterized a second PCR of 7 to 11 cycles. TCRdb independently ran MiXCR on the 5' RACE reads; one entry per CDR3 protein. Of approximately 700,000 distinct CDR3 sequences in the sample, approximately 31% are singletons; the top ten hold less than 20%. The sample consisted of blood. These receptors all come from a woman older than 75 in good health.

The genes are TRBV9 and TRBJ2-3, with D perhaps TRBD1 or TRBD2 (5 bases each). CDR1 SGDLS and CDR2 YYNGEE come from the germline V gene. The V gene lost 2 bases and the J gene lost 2 bases, with 9 bases spanning the gap. There are 14 residues in the CDR3. The CDR3 bases are TGTGCCAGCAGCGTGGAAGGGACCACAGATACGCAGTATTTT. Residues: CASSVEGTTDTQYF.

The J gene is TRBJ2-5, the V gene TRBV20-1; 12 bases agree with TRBD2. V lost 0 bases and J lost 5; bases outside the gene matches: 16. Germline CDR1 and CDR2: DFQATT and SNEGSKA (reference sequence). The CDR3 contains 19 residues. CDR3 sequence reads: CSARDTTPSGGAVWETQYF. Written as DNA, the CDR3 is TGCAGTGCTAGAGATACCACCCCTAGCGGGGGGGCCGTTTGGGAGACCCAGTACTTC.

This clonotype was counted a few times. CDR3 region: CASRGGTYRTEAFF. The CDR3 nucleotides read TGCGCCAGCAGGGGGGGGACATATAGAACTGAAGCTTTCTTT. The chain has TRBV10-2 and TRBJ1-1, with TRBD1 as a possible D gene (6 bases). Deletions cut 6 bases from V and 5 bases from J, with 16 bases between. CDR3 length: 14 residues. CDR1 is WSHSY, CDR2 SAAADI, per germline.

This clonotype appeared a few times. This chain links TRBV7-6 with TRBJ2-4; D gene unclear. The V gene's germline CDR1 is SGHVS and CDR2 FNYEAQ. With 8 bases removed from V and 7 bases from J, the gap between germline ends came to 24 bases. The CDR3 runs 16 residues. The CDR3, as DNA: TGTGCCAGCGCTGGCGGAGTTGGAACAGTCGGTAACATTCAGTACTTC. This gives the protein CASAGGVGTVGNIQYF.

At least ten counts were recorded for this clonotype. This chain links TRBV12-3 or TRBV12-4 with TRBJ2-7; TRBD2 matches 8 bases. This CDR3 has 15 amino acids. J was trimmed by 0 bases and V by 6 bases; bases with no gene match: 7. CDR3 DNA sequence: TGTGCCAGCAGCCTCGGGGGGGTCAGCTCCTACGAGCAGTACTTC. The encoded protein is CASSLGGVSSYEQYF.

Comments on this clonotype: Being one base from a much bigger clone, this may be a read error. The chain uses TRBV12-3 or TRBV12-4 and TRBJ2-1; D not resolved. The CDR3 runs 14 residues. The germline V and J ends were trimmed by 6 bases and 9 bases, with 18 bases remaining between them. The CDR3 DNA is TGTGCCAGCAGCCAAAACGGTTACGCCCTTGAGCAGTTCTTC. Encoded protein: CASSQNGYALEQFF.

The chain employs TRBV20-1 and TRBJ2-3; 7 bases are shared with TRBD2. The CDR3 has 13 amino acids. Germline-derived CDR1 and CDR2 are DFQATT and SNEGSKA (reference sequence). The CDR3 DNA reads as TGCAGCGGGAGGCTATCTAGCACAGATACGCAGTATTTT. This translates into CSGRLSSTDTQYF.

The chain joins TRBV15 to TRBJ2-3; D gene ambiguous. V was shortened by 2 bases and J by 5 bases, with 11 bases between the two germline ends. This CDR3 contains 14 residues. Germline V gene sequence: CDR1 LNHNV, CDR2 YYDKDF (reference sequence). This CDR3 reads CATSRNQKQDTQYF. In DNA form, the CDR3 reads TGTGCCACCAGCAGAAATCAGAAGCAAGATACGCAGTATTTT. Looking up the rest from reference TRBV15 and TRBJ2-3 gives the full variable domain: DAMVIQNPRYQVTQFGKPVTLSCSQTLNHNVMYWYQQKSSQAPKLLFHYYDKDFNNEADTPDNFQSRRPNTSFCFLDIRSPGLGDTAMYLCATSRNQKQDTQYFGPGTRLTVL.

This clonotype was seen repeatedly, ten times or more. The rearrangement links TRBV4-2 to TRBJ1-5, with D perhaps TRBD1 (5 bases). Germline values: CDR1 LGHNA, CDR2 YNFKEQ. The V end was cut by 1 base, the J end by 5 bases, with 12 bases between. The CDR3 consists of 15 residues. CDR3 in DNA: TGTGCCAGCAGCCAAGCATGGGACTTTGATCAGCCCCAGCATTTT. Its translation: CASSQAWDFDQPQHF.

This clonotype was observed a single time. A much larger clone differs by one base, so this may be a read error. This chain uses TRBV24-1 with TRBJ2-5; D might be TRBD2 (5 bases). This CDR3 contains 15 residues. The germline CDR1 and CDR2 sequences are KGHDR and SFDVKD. V was pared by 5 bases and J by 2 bases, with 14 bases between. The CDR3 nucleotides read TGTGCCACCAGTGCCTCGACAAGGGAGCAAGAGACCCAGTACTTC. Residues: CATSASTREQETQYF.

This clonotype was seen only a few times. The chain employs TRBV19 and TRBJ1-5; D may be TRBD1 (5 bases). Germline assignment: CDR1 LNHDA and CDR2 SQIVND (reference sequence). This CDR3 contains 14 residues. V lost 3 bases, J lost 4 bases, and 10 bases lay in between. The CDR3 nucleotides read TGTGCCAGTAGTATCCGGGACGGTAATCAGCCCCAGCATTTT. This gives the protein CASSIRDGNQPQHF.

The table lists this clonotype with a count of one. This sequence joins TRBV20-1 and TRBJ1-5; D is possibly TRBD1 (5 bases). Between the trimmed V and J ends, which lost 0 bases and 4 bases, there was a span of 16 bases. The CDR3 consists of 16 residues. CDR1 DFQATT and CDR2 SNEGSKA come from the germline V gene (reference sequence). CDR3 protein: CSARDRGTADNQPQHF. The CDR3 DNA reads TGCAGTGCTAGAGATAGAGGGACCGCTGATAATCAGCCCCAGCATTTT.

This clonotype was counted a few times. Since a much larger clone is just one base distant, this may be a read error. The V and J genes are TRBV2 and TRBJ2-5, with a tentative D call TRBD1 (5 bases). CDR1 SNHLY and CDR2 FYNNEI come from the germline V gene. The CDR3 is 14 amino acids. With 3 bases removed from V and 11 bases from J, the gap between germline ends came to 19 bases. In DNA, the CDR3 is TGTGCCAGCAGTGACAGGGTGGCCTACAATGAGCAGTACTTC. Translated: CASSDRVAYNEQYF.

The gene calls are TRBV7-2 and TRBJ2-7; D ambiguous. The V gene's germline CDR1 is SGHTA and CDR2 FQGNSA. Trimming removed 5 bases from V and 3 bases from J, with 14 bases in between. The CDR3 consists of 14 residues. The CDR3 here is CASSLYGWNYEQYF. For the CDR3, the DNA is TGTGCCAGCAGCCTATACGGGTGGAACTACGAGCAGTACTTC.